The clone carrying this T cell receptor beta chain occurred many times. What it binds is unknown. Cells are PBMCs isolated from roughly 9.3 ml of fresh blood. The sample originates from a study of T cells in Graves' hyperthyroidism and ophthalmopathy. General study findings and limits: The model identified upcoming ophthalmopathy a median 6.5 months ahead of onset.

The CDR3 covers 13 residues. The germline V gene has CDR1 DFQATT and CDR2 SNEGSKA (reference sequence). V lost 6 bases and J lost 6, with 12 bases in between. It was RNA transcripts that yielded the amplified TCR beta CDR3 regions. Researchers ran a first-round RT-PCR on the TCR CDR3 using the HTBI primer set. TCRdb re-called the multiplex PCR reads through MiXCR, storing one row per CDR3 protein. The sample shows roughly 240,000 distinct CDR3 sequences, about a sixth of them seen only once. The chain combines TRBV20-1 with TRBJ1-6, with D perhaps matching TRBD1 (6 bases). The sample consisted of blood. This receptor was taken from a woman under 30 with Graves' ophthalmopathy. The CDR3 DNA reads TGCAGTGCGAGACAGGATACTAATTCACCCCTCCACTTT. Encoded protein: CSARQDTNSPLHF.